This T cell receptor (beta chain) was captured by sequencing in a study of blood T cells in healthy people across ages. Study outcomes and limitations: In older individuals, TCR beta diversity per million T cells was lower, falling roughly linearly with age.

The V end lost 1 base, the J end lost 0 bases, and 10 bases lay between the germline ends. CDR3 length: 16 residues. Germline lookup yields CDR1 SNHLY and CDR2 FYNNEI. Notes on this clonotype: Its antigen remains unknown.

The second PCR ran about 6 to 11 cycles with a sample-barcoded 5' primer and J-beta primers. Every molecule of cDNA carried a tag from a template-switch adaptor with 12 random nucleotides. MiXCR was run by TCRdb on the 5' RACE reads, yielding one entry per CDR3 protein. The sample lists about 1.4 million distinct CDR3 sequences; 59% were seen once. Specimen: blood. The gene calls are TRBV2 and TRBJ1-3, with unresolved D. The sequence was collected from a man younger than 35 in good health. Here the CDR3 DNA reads TGTGCCAGCAGTGAAGGTTCGGCAAGCTCTGGAAACACCATATATTTT. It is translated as CASSEGSASSGNTIYF.